This T cell receptor (beta chain) was captured in a study of T cells after yellow fever vaccination. This CDR3 contains 16 residues. CDR1 and CDR2 from the germline V gene are SEHNR and FQNEAQ (reference sequence). Trimming pared 1 base from V and 2 bases from J, leaving 15 bases between. Via MiXCR, TCRdb re-called the 5' RACE reads, giving one row per CDR3 protein. The data show about 53,000 distinct CDR3 sequences, more than 5.5% seen once. This clonotype came up many times. V usage is TRBV7-9 and J usage is TRBJ2-7; D might be TRBD1 or TRBD2, each matching 5 bases. This sequence originates from a man between 18 and 29 years old who received the YFV17D yellow fever vaccine. The sequencing used CD8+ T cells sorted from PBMCs, collected on the day of the first yellow fever vaccination. The CDR3 bases are TGTGCCAGCAGCTTAGGGCCGGGGCAGAGAGCCTACGAGCAGTACTTC. It specifies CASSLGPGQRAYEQYF.